This T cell receptor beta chain emerged from a study of shared clonotypes between healthy human individuals. TCRdb keeps only in-frame clones here, not all; method: immunoSEQ multiplex PCR. Here the sample spans some 2.4 million clones, 93% being singletons. The CDR3 totals 16 residues. Germline CDR1 reads SNHLY; CDR2 reads FYNNEI. V dropped 4 bases and J dropped 6; count of bases not matched to a gene: 11. The material sequenced was naive CD4+ T cells from PBMCs. The subset here: CD45RA+ positively selected. The chain carries TRBV2 and TRBJ2-1, with 8 nucleotides matching TRBD2. The TCR was taken from a man aged 18 to 29 in good health. Some clones in this sample may be carry-over from other donors' samples. This CDR3 is CASSARIGGGSNEQFF. CDR3 coding DNA: TGTGCCAGCAGTGCTCGTATCGGCGGGGGGAGCAATGAGCAGTTCTTC.